Listed here is a single TCR beta chain. The data were taken from a study of control samples from healthy donors and cancer patients. J lost 3 bases, V lost 0 bases, and 5 bases had no gene match. The germline gives CDR1 LGHNA, CDR2 YNFKEQ. The CDR3 is 15 amino acids. The assay was immunoSEQ multiplex PCR, and TCRdb's table has in-frame clones only and misses some. The data hold some 150,000 clones, with more than 85% observed a single time. The receptor was isolated from a man aged 25 to 40 in good health. The chain employs TRBV4-2 and TRBJ2-7, with 7 nucleotides matching TRBD1. Specimen: blood. This CDR3 is CASSQEGQRDYEQYF. CDR3 nucleotide sequence: TGTGCCAGCAGCCAAGAGGGACAGAGAGACTACGAGCAGTACTTC.